The clone carrying this T cell receptor beta chain was picked up many times. Its target is not known. Transcripts of RNA were the source for amplifying TCR beta CDR3 regions. A first-round RT-PCR used HTBI primers, followed by a second-round multiplex PCR. MiXCR, run by TCRdb on the multiplex PCR reads, gives a single entry per CDR3 protein. This table has more than 150,000 distinct CDR3 sequences, approximately 38% appearing once. This record comes from a study of Graves' ophthalmopathy and Graves' hyperthyroidism. Findings of the study overall: Blood contained most expanded thyroid clonotypes exceeding 0.001 frequency.

A duration under 3 months, NOSPECS ≥4, CAS ≥3 and moderate-to-severe activity characterized the donors with ophthalmopathy. PBMCs originated in 7.5 to 10 ml of fresh peripheral blood. The germline V gene has CDR1 MNHNY and CDR2 SVGAGI (reference sequence). This CDR3 is built from 13 residues. The V gene lost 6 bases and the J gene lost 3 bases, with 11 bases spanning the gap. V usage is TRBV6-6 and J usage is TRBJ1-2; maybe TRBD1 (5 bases). Material for sequencing was peripheral blood. The receptor comes from a woman aged 35 to 49 with Graves' ophthalmopathy. The CDR3: CASRRDGDYGYTF. The CDR3 region has the DNA TGTGCCAGCAGACGGGACGGCGACTATGGCTACACCTTC.